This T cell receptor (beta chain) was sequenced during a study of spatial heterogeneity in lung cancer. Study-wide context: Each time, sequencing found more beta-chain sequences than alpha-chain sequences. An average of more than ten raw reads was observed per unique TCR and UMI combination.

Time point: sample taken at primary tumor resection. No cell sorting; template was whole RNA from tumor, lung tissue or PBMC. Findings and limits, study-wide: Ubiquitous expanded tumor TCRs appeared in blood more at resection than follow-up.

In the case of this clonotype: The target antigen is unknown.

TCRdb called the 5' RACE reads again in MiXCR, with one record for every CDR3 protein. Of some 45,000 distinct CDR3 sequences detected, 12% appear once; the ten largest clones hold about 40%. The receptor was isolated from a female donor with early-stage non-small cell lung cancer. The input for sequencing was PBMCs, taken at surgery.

CDR3 nucleotide sequence: TGTGCCAGCAGTTCCGGGACAGGGGGCTTTGGGGCCAACGTCCTGACTTTC. It specifies CASSSGTGGFGANVLTF. The V call is TRBV27, the J call TRBJ2-6, with 12 bases matching TRBD1. The ends lost 4 bases at V and 3 bases at J; junction bases unmatched: 4. CDR1 and CDR2 from the germline V gene are MNHEY and SMNVEV (reference sequence). The CDR3 has 17 residues.